This record covers a single T cell receptor beta chain. Its antigen is currently unknown. The germline gives CDR1 GTSNPN, CDR2 SVGIG (reference sequence). V shed 3 bases and J shed 1 base, with 11 bases lying between them. The CDR3 consists of 14 residues. The data originate from a study of T cell responses to AZD1222 COVID-19 vaccine. Generated by immunoSEQ multiplex PCR, the TCRdb table keeps only in-frame clones and is missing some. The data hold approximately 90,000 clones, with over 75% observed a single time. Findings and caveats of the study: Repertoires were obtained solely post-peak T cell response. Close to half of all spike-specific TCRs reportedly target regions of the variants that are unmutated.

Source: peripheral blood, taken on day 0 of AZD1222 vaccination. This clonotype was sampled from an adult in good health. The genes are TRBV30 and TRBJ2-3; a weak D match, TRBD1 (6 bases). CDR3 DNA: TGTGCCTGGAGGACAGGAAGGGGCACAGATACGCAGTATTTT. Translating gives CAWRTGRGTDTQYF. The entire variable domain, with the rest obtained from reference TRBV30 and TRBJ2-3, is as follows: SQTIHQWPATLVQPVGSPLSLECTVEGTSNPNLYWYRQAAGRGLQLLFYSVGIGQISSEVPQNLSASRPQDRQFILSSKKLLLSDSGFYLCAWRTGRGTDTQYFGPGTRLTVL.